This entry lists 23 T cell receptor beta chains sequenced from one sample in a study of response to subunit inactivated influenza vaccine. TCRdb reprocessed the RT-PCR reads with MiXCR, giving one entry per CDR3 protein. The data hold 650,000 to 800,000 distinct CDR3 sequences, with less than 20% observed a single time. The sequenced sample was PBMCs from blood, obtained more than 4 days after vaccination. All receptors come from a middle-aged man who received an inactivated influenza vaccine.

This clonotype was detected only a few times. The CDR3 sequence is CSARDRGLSSTDTQYF. CDR3 in DNA: TGCAGTGCTAGAGACAGGGGGCTTTCTAGCACAGATACGCAGTATTTT. J is TRBJ2-3 and V is TRBV20-1; the match to TRBD1 covers 8 bases. The germline gives CDR1 DFQATT, CDR2 SNEGSKA (reference sequence). V shed 0 bases and J 0 bases; nucleotides not matched to a gene: 5. There are 16 residues in the CDR3.

This clonotype was picked up a small number of times. The chain links TRBV6-1 to TRBJ1-1; tentative D call: TRBD1 (5 bases). Looked up from germline, CDR1 is MNHNS and CDR2 is SASEGT. This CDR3 spans 13 amino acids. Trimming cost V 8 bases and J 4 bases, with 14 bases left between them. The CDR3 here is CASLIRGSTEAFF. In DNA form, the CDR3 reads TGTGCCAGCCTAATTCGGGGGAGCACTGAAGCTTTCTTT.

The chain links TRBV7-9 to TRBJ1-6, with 8 positions matching TRBD1. This CDR3 region has 15 residues. Germline assignment: CDR1 SEHNR and CDR2 FQNEAQ (reference sequence). V was pared by 1 base and J by 15 bases, with 11 bases of the junction left unmatched. CDR3 loop: CASSLVGQGTSDLHF. CDR3 nucleotides: TGTGCCAGCAGCTTAGTTGGACAGGGTACCTCGGACCTCCACTTT.

The sample holds a few counts of this clonotype. The chain has TRBV6-1 and TRBJ2-1; TRBD2 matches at 11 bases. Trimming cost V 4 bases and J 10 bases; bases outside gene matches: 3. CDR3 length equals 13 residues. Germline V gives CDR1 MNHNS, CDR2 SASEGT. CDR3 sequence (DNA): TGTGCCAGCAGTGCACTAGCGGGAGAAGAGCAGTTCTTC. Translated, it gives CASSALAGEEQFF.

V usage is TRBV9 and J usage is TRBJ1-4; D is uncertain. The CDR3 has 16 amino acids. CDR1 and CDR2 from the germline V gene are SGDLS and YYNGEE. Trimming left V 0 bases short and J 2 bases short, with 11 bases between. CDR3 loop: CASSVGTGRTNEKLFF. DNA of the CDR3: TGTGCCAGCAGCGTAGGGACGGGCAGGACTAATGAAAAACTGTTTTTT.

This clonotype has more than one count but fewer than ten. This chain links TRBV20-1 with TRBJ2-5, with D possibly matching TRBD2 (7 bases). V lost 6 bases, J lost 4 bases, and 18 bases lay in between. This CDR3 region has 14 residues. The germline CDR1 and CDR2 sequences are DFQATT and SNEGSKA (reference sequence). CDR3 loop: CSAQRGGLGETQYF. The DNA of the CDR3 is TGCAGTGCCCAAAGGGGGGGGCTCGGAGAGACCCAGTACTTC.

The chain combines TRBV12-3 or TRBV12-4 with TRBJ2-5, with D possibly TRBD1 on 6 matching bases. The CDR3 covers 14 residues. V lost 5 bases, J lost 3 bases, and 13 bases lay in between. The CDR3 here is CASSTRGGEETQYF. The CDR3 coding sequence is TGTGCCAGCAGTACCAGGGGTGGGGAAGAGACCCAGTACTTC.

At least ten counts were recorded for this clonotype. The chain uses TRBV20-1 and TRBJ1-4, with D possibly matching TRBD1 (5 bases). Germline-derived CDR1 and CDR2 are DFQATT and SNEGSKA (reference sequence). Trimming cost V 1 base and J 6 bases, with 18 bases left between them. This CDR3 spans 16 amino acids. This chain's CDR3 is CSARGGDLAIDEKLFF. In DNA form, the CDR3 reads TGCAGTGCTAGAGGGGGCGATCTCGCCATCGATGAAAAACTGTTTTTT.

This clonotype was seen a few times. This rearrangement joins TRBV12-3 or TRBV12-4 to TRBJ1-4, with no clear D. CDR3 length: 14 amino acids. Trimming cost V 5 bases and J 5 bases, with 12 bases left between them. CDR3 loop: CASSPRVQNEKLFF. CDR3 bases: TGTGCCAGCAGTCCCCGGGTCCAAAATGAAAAACTGTTTTTT.

This clonotype was found many times. The chain links TRBV25-1 to TRBJ1-2; no clear D gene. Germline CDR1 is MGHDK and CDR2 is SYGVNS. V was pared by 2 bases and J by 8 bases, with 9 bases between. This CDR3 region has 12 residues. The CDR3 loop is CASSEPGYGYTF. The CDR3 nucleotides read TGTGCCAGCAGTGAACCGGGGTACGGCTACACCTTC.

This clonotype has a handful of counts. The J gene is TRBJ2-5, the V gene TRBV6-1; D ambiguous. The CDR3 has 12 residues. The V end was cut by 3 bases, the J end by 0 bases, with 2 bases between. CDR1 and CDR2 from the germline V gene are MNHNS and SASEGT. CDR3: CASSDNQETQYF. In nucleotides, the CDR3 is TGTGCCAGCAGTGACAACCAAGAGACCCAGTACTTC.

The J gene is TRBJ2-7, the V gene TRBV6-2 or TRBV6-3; D is uncertain. Trimming shortened V by 10 bases and J by 3 bases, and 16 bases separated the two germline ends. Germline V lookup: CDR1 MNHEY, CDR2 SVGEGT. The CDR3 contains 13 residues. The CDR3 loop is CATGLGFGYEQYF. In DNA form, the CDR3 reads TGTGCCACTGGTTTGGGGTTTGGCTACGAGCAGTACTTC.

The chain is built from TRBV20-1 and TRBJ2-3, with D tentatively TRBD1 or TRBD2 (5 bases each). Germline assignment: CDR1 DFQATT and CDR2 SNEGSKA (reference sequence). The CDR3 covers 13 residues. This CDR3 reads CSFRGALTDTQYF. The CDR3 coding sequence is TGCAGCTTTAGGGGAGCCCTCACAGATACGCAGTATTTT.

The V gene is TRBV18, the J gene TRBJ1-5; 9 positions match TRBD1. The length of the CDR3 is 15 residues. Germline trimming cut 4 bases from V and 6 bases from J; bases unmatched to any gene: 7. Per germline, CDR1 KGHSH and CDR2 LQKENI. The CDR3 sequence: CASSLTGGAGQPQHF. The DNA for the CDR3 is TGTGCCAGCTCACTTACAGGGGGCGCGGGTCAGCCCCAGCATTTT.

The chain links TRBV20-1 to TRBJ2-1; 10 nucleotides line up with TRBD1. CDR3 length: 15 residues. Germline V lookup: CDR1 DFQATT, CDR2 SNEGSKA (reference sequence). Trimming at V came to 3 bases and at J to 0 bases, leaving 2 bases not matched to a gene. In DNA form, the CDR3 reads TGCAGTGCTAGGGGGACAGGGGTCTCCTACAATGAGCAGTTCTTC. Protein sequence: CSARGTGVSYNEQFF.

The chain recombines TRBV9 with TRBJ2-3; a weak D match, TRBD2 (6 bases). The CDR3 runs 16 residues. Germline CDR1 is SGDLS and CDR2 is YYNGEE. The V end lost 0 bases, the J end lost 6 bases, and 17 bases lay between the germline ends. The CDR3 here is CASSVGFSGPVDTQYF. The CDR3 DNA sequence: TGTGCCAGCAGCGTAGGATTCAGCGGGCCAGTGGATACGCAGTATTTT.

The chain recombines TRBV28 with TRBJ2-2; D is unclear. The CDR3 is 12 amino acids. Germline V gives CDR1 MDHEN, CDR2 SYDVKM. The V gene lost 6 bases and the J gene lost 6 bases, with 8 bases spanning the gap. The DNA for the CDR3 is TGTGCCAGCAGACAAGTGGCCGGGGAGCTGTTTTTT. Protein: CASRQVAGELFF.

The gene calls are TRBV24-1 and TRBJ2-3; D gene uncertain. This CDR3 contains 16 residues. Germline CDR1 is KGHDR and CDR2 is SFDVKD. V dropped 0 bases and J dropped 0 bases, with 9 bases sitting between them. The CDR3, as DNA: TGTGCCACCAGTGATTTGAAACAGACTAGCACAGATACGCAGTATTTT. Protein product: CATSDLKQTSTDTQYF.

The sample holds a few counts of this clonotype. The chain joins TRBV20-1 to TRBJ1-1, with D unresolved. The CDR3 loop spans 13 amino acids. Looked up from germline, CDR1 is DFQATT and CDR2 is SNEGSKA (reference sequence). Deletions cut 0 bases from V and 12 bases from J, with 17 bases between. CDR3 amino acids: CSARDRGTVLTFF. The CDR3 DNA reads as TGCAGTGCTAGAGATCGGGGTACGGTTTTGACTTTCTTT.

This clonotype was seen a few times. This chain connects TRBV5-6 to TRBJ2-6; no clear D. V gave up 0 bases and J gave up 4 bases, with 14 bases separating them. From germline, CDR1 is SGHDT and CDR2 YYEEEE. The CDR3 has 17 amino acids. The CDR3 DNA reads TGTGCCAGCAGCTTGGTGAAGGTGCGGATCGGGGCCAACGTCCTGACTTTC. Encoded protein: CASSLVKVRIGANVLTF. The full variable domain, completed using reference TRBV5-6 and TRBJ2-6, is DAGVTQSPTHLIKTRGQQVTLRCSPKSGHDTVSWYQQALGQGPQFIFQYYEEEERQRGNFPDRFSGHQFPNYSSELNVNALLLGDSALYLCASSLVKVRIGANVLTFGAGSRLTVL.

The table lists this clonotype with many counts. This chain uses TRBV5-1 with TRBJ2-7; 7 positions agree with TRBD1. The germline gives CDR1 SGHRS, CDR2 YFSETQ. The CDR3 runs 13 residues. The ends lost 4 bases at V and 2 bases at J; junction bases unmatched: 3. The CDR3 reads CASSQGQAYEQYF. The CDR3 DNA follows: TGCGCCAGCAGCCAAGGACAGGCCTACGAGCAGTACTTC.

This clonotype has a count of ten or more. The genes are TRBV4-2 and TRBJ1-1, with a weak D call TRBD1 (5 bases). In germline, CDR1 is LGHNA, CDR2 YNFKEQ. CDR3 length equals 15 residues. V was clipped by 0 bases and J by 2 bases, with 10 bases between them. The CDR3 coding sequence is TGTGCCAGCAGCCAAGATGGGACGGCAAACACTGAAGCTTTCTTT. Its protein product is CASSQDGTANTEAFF.

This chain joins TRBV7-2 and TRBJ2-3; 8 nucleotides align to TRBD2. CDR3 length: 15 residues. Germline V gene sequence: CDR1 SGHTA, CDR2 FQGNSA. Trimming cost V 7 bases and J 5 bases; bases outside gene matches: 11. CDR3 in DNA: TGTGCCAGCACGAATAGCGGGGAGAGTGGAGATACGCAGTATTTT. It encodes CASTNSGESGDTQYF.